This T cell receptor (beta chain) came from a study of human T cells and chemical hapten exposure. At the level of the study: Across samples, TCR yields varied, mostly owing to small differences in pooled library volumes. Study-level findings and limits: TCRs above 1 in 1000 frequency did not change with DPC sensitization.

TCRdb processed the RACE reads anew with MiXCR; each CDR3 protein has one entry. This table has 110,000 or so distinct CDR3 sequences, approximately 8.8% appearing once. About this clonotype itself: No antigen is known for it.

Germline V gene sequence: CDR1 MNHNY, CDR2 SVGAGI (reference sequence). The CDR3 is 16 amino acids. The V gene lost 4 bases and the J gene lost 6 bases, with 21 bases spanning the gap. As to time point: patch test 2, 6 weeks after DPC sensitization. As for treatment: therapeutic diphenylcyclopropenone sensitization with weekly scalp DPC. At patch-test visits, sampling came before the patch test. The source was whole blood, collected in connection with sensitization to the hapten diphenylcyclopropenone (DPC). The receptor comes from a woman between 35 and 50 years old with alopecia areata. Some clones in this sample may be carry-over from other donors' samples. The gene calls are TRBV6-6 and TRBJ1-1, with D possibly matching TRBD1 (5 bases). The CDR3 reads CASSSGVTIGGAEAFF. CDR3 sequence (DNA): TGTGCCAGCAGTTCGGGAGTTACGATTGGGGGGGCTGAAGCTTTCTTT.